This T cell receptor (beta chain) was obtained from a study of cytomegalovirus exposure and HLA in healthy donors (dated by TCRdb to about 2017). Regarding the complete study: An earlier analysis of approximately 550 of the donors reported 250 to 350 Gb of sequence data and some 120 million unique TCR beta sequences from some 180 million T cells. Using immunosequencing, the study profiled T cell repertoires from 666 subjects and related those repertoires to cytomegalovirus serostatus. The study was designed to test whether signatures of past pathogen exposure could be identified by cataloging public T cell receptors. In an earlier analysis of 500 to 650 of the donors, high-throughput TCR beta sequencing was used to judge whether each TCR beta V gene segment behaved as functional or pseudogenic. A later analysis re-analyzed previously published TCR beta repertoires from 660 or so donors and added high-resolution HLA genotyping to study TCR occurrence patterns. An early release that covered 640 HLA-typed donors contained approximately 300 gigabases of sequencing data and tens of millions of unique TCR sequences. A later genetic analysis used genome-wide SNP genotypes for 398 of the 666 donors, treating that subset as a discovery cohort. To predict cytomegalovirus infection status, the study combined high-throughput TCR immunosequencing, statistical association of individual TCRs with disease status, and machine learning. Both class I and class II loci were covered by HLA typing, at four-digit resolution. All discovery cohort repertoires had been generated on a single sequencing platform. The later analysis used no new phenotypic data to find candidate immune exposures, relying instead on TCR beta sequences and their occurrence across donors. Of the roughly 400 genotyped donors, approximately 81% were placed in the genetic ancestry cluster associated with self-reported Caucasian donors. In addition to the first cohort of 666 subjects, a separate validation cohort of 120 different subjects was used. Alongside the repertoire data, information on donor age, sex, ethnicity and CMV serostatus was compiled. The number of typed donors differed by locus: about 629-640 for A, B, C, DRB1 and DQB1; approximately 540 for DQA1; some 610 for DPA1; and some 450 for DPB1. Roughly five DR-DQ haplotypes were treated as single units for association and clustering because of strong linkage in the cohort. Among some 410 genotyped donors of the cohort, an average of around 220,000 unique TCR beta nucleotide sequences was sequenced per donor, of which about 20% were non-productive.

Of note for this clone: The antigen it binds to is not known. No base quality values were provided; no much bigger clone lies one nucleotide off.

In total, fewer than 750 healthy bone marrow donors made up the cohort. Cohort members were all nominally healthy when sampled, although unrecorded immune exposures were likely present. The donor was CMV seropositive and was included in the group of some 290 seropositive cohort members. Each donor provided a peripheral blood sample, and peripheral blood mononuclear cells were used for TCR beta sequencing. Genomic DNA extraction from the blood cell samples was performed with the Qiagen DNeasy Blood Extraction Kit. The library relied on the immunoSEQ multiplex PCR assay. For the multiplex PCR, a mixture combining 60 forward primers for TCR Vbeta segments and 13 reverse primers for TCR Jbeta segments was used. The CDR3 region of rearranged TCR beta genes was amplified from genomic DNA with a multiplex PCR assay. On the Illumina HiSeq System, the amplified TCR beta libraries were sequenced as 87-base-pair reads. As for how the authors treated the data: A later analysis tallied roughly 80 million unique TCR beta chains across the 600 to 700 repertoires, and about 12 million of those chains were shared by two or more donors. Raw reads were error-corrected and collapsed into unique sequences with a nearest-neighbor algorithm that merged closely related sequences to remove PCR and sequencing errors. To assign V, D and J gene segments, CDR3 sequences were aligned to IMGT reference sequences. Each retained sequence needed at least a six-nucleotide match to both a V gene segment and a J gene segment. A rearrangement was called productive if the CDR3 had no stop codons and remained in frame with V and J, and every other rearrangement was called non-productive. Following IMGT convention, CDR3 was defined as the stretch from the second conserved V-encoded cysteine to the conserved J-encoded phenylalanine. Sequences without an unambiguous match to a single V gene segment were excluded from the earlier analysis of 450 to 750 of the donors. An earlier analysis of some 500 of the donors classified V segments as functional when productive rearrangements were above 56.7% and as segregating when the standard deviation between donors was above 5%. A statistical classification framework was developed to diagnose cytomegalovirus status using the catalog of TCR beta chain sequences. A later analysis assigned V and J genes by comparing TCR nucleotide sequences with IMGT/GENE-DB human TR gene sequences. Using the TCRdist pipeline, a later analysis assigned CDR3 sequences along with most-parsimonious VDJ recombination scenarios. In a later analysis, each TCR beta chain was defined by its CDR3 amino acid sequence together with its V-gene family, and reads without a unique V-gene family were excluded. As a way to deal with suspected cross-contamination and a sequencing artifact, a later analysis dropped approximately 570 nucleotide sequences that were highly shared and had low generation probability. In a later analysis, a clonal expansion index was calculated for each public chain from normalized within-repertoire ranks of inferred template counts. In a later analysis, generation probabilities were computed using a VDJ recombination model fitted to out-of-frame rearrangements, and the results were checked against IGoR. In a later analysis, TCR-TCR, TCR-HLA and TCR-CMV co-occurrence was scored with hypergeometric tests, and a repertoire-size bias correction was applied to TCR pairs. In a later analysis, false discovery rates were estimated by permuting HLA or CMV assignments 20 times. In a later analysis, co-occurring TCRs were grouped using DBSCAN, and TCRdist sequence similarity was added for clustering within HLA-allele-positive subsets. For co-occurrence clustering, repertoires with fewer than 30,000 or more than 120,000 public chains were excluded, along with roughly 5 repertoires with anomalous nucleotide sharing. In its TCRdb copy, this immuneACCESS table keeps in-frame sequences only and misses some clones. Where compared with another copy, unresolved V genes explain less than half of these, and the others have no known cause. V and J calls and clone size are given by that table; D and trimming were obtained from the DNA. For this sample the table gives about 120,000 clones, of which approximately 80% were detected only once. The leading ten clones occupy 9.5% to 12% of the sample.

Overall results and qualifications from the work: A few of the identified cytomegalovirus-associated TCR beta chains were confirmed in vitro to be specific for cytomegalovirus antigens. According to a later analysis, parvovirus B19, influenza, CMV and Epstein-Barr virus appeared linked to several top co-occurrence clusters. This cohort had only TCR beta chains sequenced, and the lack of alpha or paired-chain data limited which features could be detected. Sequencing depth was assumed to be roughly uniform across donors in the presence/absence analyses, though that assumption may not hold. CMV serostatus was the only immune exposure information available for the cohort. Because HLA typing was unavailable for some donors at each locus, only the typed subset was used in association tests. Linkage disequilibrium might explain the correlated functional status among segregating V segments, but an unknown experimental factor could not be ruled out. A later analysis found that HLA-associated TCR beta chains were more clonally expanded and had lower generation probabilities than equally common non-associated chains. Strong co-occurrence of HLA alleles, especially DR and DQ, made assigning TCR associations to individual alleles difficult. About 17 rarely observed V segments, including chromosome 9 orphons, were excluded from the earlier analysis of approximately 600 of the donors because counts were too low. Specific HLA alleles were associated with more than 15,000 TCR beta sequences at a false discovery rate of 0.05 in a later analysis. In a later analysis, the rate of TCR association differed among HLA loci, with DRB1 alleles having the most associated TCRs and HLA-C alleles having the fewest. In a later genetic analysis, fewer N-insertions in productive TCRs were reported among donors in an Asian-associated ancestry cluster than the roughly 700-donor mean. Across donors, most TCR sequences were observed very rarely, whereas some public TCRs were present in many individuals. In the study, approximately 150 TCR beta chains were listed as associated with cytomegalovirus. A further reported finding was that TCR beta sequences accurately predicted the HLA-A and HLA-B alleles for most subjects in the first cohort. V-gene and J-gene trimming of TCR beta chains was associated with a missense DCLRE1C variant in a later genetic analysis, and the association was replicated in an independent cohort. A group of highly shared sequence variants was considered likely to be a technical artifact of the sequencing pipeline. Most CMV-associated TCR beta chains appeared to be HLA-restricted in a later analysis, and the HLA associations seemed to be driven largely by CMV exposure. The classifier was reported to diagnose cytomegalovirus status with high specificity and sensitivity in both the original and validation cohorts. In an earlier analysis of over 550 of the donors, most TCR beta V segments were observed in productive rearrangements about 87% or about 30% of the time, broadly matching IMGT annotations. The authors suggested that the approach could potentially be generalized to other disease states and immunological phenotypes.

The specimen was PBMCs. The receptor comes from a man between 35 and 55 years old in good health and CMV-seropositive.

The encoded CDR3 is CASSPGTSNNEQFF. The DNA is TGTGCCAGCAGCCCCGGGACTAGCAACAATGAGCAGTTCTTC. The receptor chain draws on TRBV7-3 and TRBJ2-1, with 9 middle bases fitting TRBD2. The junction shows trimming of 5 bases on V and 5 bases on J, and the gene matches do not reach 4 bases of it. From cysteine to phenylalanine, the CDR3 is 14 amino acids long. The entry retains the CDR3 DNA only, 42 bases that are in frame from base 1. As encoded in the germline V gene, CDR1 is SGHTA while CDR2 is FQGTGA.